The sequence of this TCR beta chain was determined in a study of blood T cell repertoires in COVID-19. Study in general: The origin of the acute and convalescent COVID-19 samples was the United States, Italy and Spain. The cDNA or gDNA used as material had been derived from T cells, B-cell-depleted T cells, or PBMCs.

Trimming shortened V by 1 base and J by 9 bases, and 8 bases separated the two germline ends. The CDR3 has 13 residues. CDR1 and CDR2 from the germline V gene are SGHNT and YYREEE (reference sequence). Authors' processing steps: Amplified reference gene primers provided the basis for estimating nucleated cell counts. Sequenced by immunoSEQ multiplex PCR; TCRdb stores in-frame clones only, minus some. Clone size and the V and J calls come from that table; the DNA yielded D and trimming. Of about 260,000 clones in the sample, approximately 83% were seen once. The receptor comes from a woman in her forties or fifties who had recovered from COVID-19. What was sequenced was peripheral blood. The V and J genes are TRBV5-4 and TRBJ1-6, with D maybe TRBD1 (6 bases). This CDR3 is CASSLQGLSPLHF. CDR3 DNA: TGTGCCAGCAGCTTGCAGGGGCTTTCACCCCTCCACTTT.